These 7 T cell receptor beta chains were all obtained from the same sample, sequenced in a study of cytotoxic CD8 clonotypes in ibrutinib-treated CLL. The repertoire was sequenced with immunoSEQ multiplex PCR; TCRdb's copy has only in-frame clones and lacks some. The sample lists 130,000 or so clones; under 90% were seen once. Sequenced here: PBMCs, sampled after 24 months of ibrutinib treatment. These receptors were taken from a human donor with chronic lymphocytic leukemia.

The chain carries TRBV18 and TRBJ1-1; D might be TRBD1 (5 bases). The germline V and J ends were trimmed by 4 bases and 0 bases, with 18 bases remaining between them. The CDR3 has 17 residues. The V gene's germline CDR1 is KGHSH and CDR2 LQKENI. In nucleotides, the CDR3 is TGTGCCAGCTCACTTTCACTTTCCCGACAGTTGAACACTGAAGCTTTCTTT. Its protein product is CASSLSLSRQLNTEAFF. The whole variable domain, filled in from reference TRBV18 and TRBJ1-1, reads NAGVMQNPRHLVRRRGQEARLRCSPMKGHSHVYWYRQLPEEGLKFMVYLQKENIIDESGMPKERFSAEFPKEGPSILRIQQVVRGDSAAYFCASSLSLSRQLNTEAFFGQGTRLTVV.

The V gene is TRBV5-1, the J gene TRBJ1-2; TRBD1 agrees at 9 bases. J gave up 7 bases and V 4 bases, and 23 bases lay outside the gene matches. The CDR3 is made up of 19 amino acids. CDR1 is SGHRS, CDR2 YFSETQ, per germline. In DNA form, the CDR3 reads TGCGCCAGCAGCCCCGAGGGGGACAGGGCCCTGCTCCCTATGGGTGGCTACACCTTC. This gives the protein CASSPEGDRALLPMGGYTF.

The J gene is TRBJ2-5, the V gene TRBV11-2; a weak D match, TRBD1 (6 bases). V was trimmed by 5 bases and J by 4 bases, leaving 20 bases between them. This CDR3 region has 16 residues. CDR1 and CDR2 (germline): SGHAT, FQNNGV. CDR3 amino acids: CASSGQQGLFGETQYF. CDR3 DNA sequence: TGTGCCAGCAGCGGGCAACAGGGTTTGTTTGGAGAGACCCAGTACTTC.

This clone appeared once. This chain links TRBV19 with TRBJ2-3; 7 bases line up with TRBD1. The CDR3 has 17 residues. The V and J ends lost 1 base and 3 bases, in that order; junction bases with no gene match: 10. Germline V CDR1 and CDR2: LNHDA, SQIVND (reference sequence). CDR3 nucleotide sequence: TGTGCCAGTAGTATAGCGGACAGGTCCCCGGGGACAGATACGCAGTATTTT. Encoded protein: CASSIADRSPGTDTQYF.

The CDR3 here is CASTPVGTGVGNEKLFF. For the CDR3, the DNA is TGTGCCAGCACCCCTGTAGGGACAGGGGTTGGTAATGAAAAACTGTTTTTT. The chain recombines TRBV5-5 with TRBJ1-4; TRBD1 aligns across 10 bases. Germline trimming cut 6 bases from V and 4 bases from J; bases unmatched to any gene: 12. Germline assignment: CDR1 SGHKS and CDR2 YYEKEE (reference sequence). CDR3 length: 17 residues.

The rearrangement uses TRBV10-3 and TRBJ1-1; no reliable D call. The germline CDR1 and CDR2 sequences are ENHRY and SYGVKD. The ends were cut back, 4 bases at V and 4 bases at J, with 7 bases in the middle. The CDR3 consists of 12 residues. The CDR3 sequence: CAISALGTEAFF. The CDR3 DNA reads TGTGCCATCAGTGCGTTGGGCACTGAAGCTTTCTTT.

The rearrangement links TRBV18 to TRBJ1-5; 11 positions match TRBD1. J was trimmed by 6 bases and V by 4 bases; bases with no gene match: 11. Germline lookup yields CDR1 KGHSH and CDR2 LQKENI. The CDR3 extends over 17 amino acids. The CDR3 protein is CASSRPGTGGVFQPQHF. The CDR3 DNA sequence: TGTGCCAGCTCACGTCCCGGGACAGGGGGGGTTTTTCAGCCCCAGCATTTT.